The clone carrying this TCR beta chain was found a few times. Profiling of TCR beta VDJ combinations and CDR3 sequences used genomic DNA as template. Using its own MiXCR run on the reads, TCRdb lists one record per CDR3 protein. Of about 180,000 distinct CDR3 sequences detected, roughly 50% appear once; the ten largest clones hold about an eighth. These data belong to a study of CD8+CD57+ T cells in acquired aplastic anemia. Study-wide context: Roughly 3.2 ug was the average amount of DNA from sorted CD4+ and CD8+ cells.

Only patients with CD8+CD57+ cell expansion on flow cytometry were chosen for sequencing. The CDR3 consists of 12 residues. CDR1 and CDR2 from the germline V gene are SNHLY and FYNNEI. With 8 bases removed from V and 4 bases from J, the gap between germline ends came to 9 bases. The sequenced sample consisted of sorted CD4+, CD8+, or CD8+CD57+ T cells (not recorded which) from PBMCs. The source is a human donor with aplastic anemia. The genes are TRBV2 and TRBJ2-1, with D perhaps given as TRBD1 or TRBD2 (5 bases each). The CDR3 DNA reads as TGTGCCAGCCGGGACGGTTACAATGAGCAGTTCTTC. Its protein is CASRDGYNEQFF.